Each of the 8 T cell receptor beta chains below was sequenced from the same sample in a study of response to subunit inactivated influenza vaccine. Using its own MiXCR run on the RT-PCR reads, TCRdb lists one record per CDR3 protein. This table holds roughly 550,000 distinct CDR3 sequences, approximately 22% found once. These data are also associated with another study on T cells expressing NK-cell markers. That work contributes: Making the TCR beta cDNA relied on 5'RACE template switching with UMIs.

Specimen: CD4+ T cells sorted from PBMCs, collected 11 to 12 days after vaccination. All receptors come from a man aged 50 to 59 who received an inactivated influenza vaccine.

J is TRBJ2-2 and V is TRBV29-1; D is tentatively TRBD1 or TRBD2 (5 bases each). The CDR3 contains 14 residues. CDR1 and CDR2 (germline): SQVTM, ANQGSEA. V was clipped by 4 bases and J by 2 bases, with 11 bases between them. The CDR3 DNA reads TGCAGCGTTGGACAGACTATTAACACCGGGGAGCTGTTTTTT. It yields the protein CSVGQTINTGELFF.

This clonotype has only a few counts. The V call is TRBV20-1, the J call TRBJ2-2; D uncertain. The germline V gene has CDR1 DFQATT and CDR2 SNEGSKA (reference sequence). The CDR3 has 14 residues. V lost 3 bases and J lost 4, with 12 bases in between. The CDR3 DNA follows: TGCAGTGCTAGTCCGGCGTCGGGCACCGGGGAGCTGTTTTTT. Translation gives CSASPASGTGELFF.

A few counts support this clonotype. V usage is TRBV5-5 and J usage is TRBJ1-5; possibly TRBD1 for D (5 bases). The CDR3 length is 15 residues. From germline, CDR1 is SGHKS and CDR2 YYEKEE (reference sequence). The germline V and J ends were trimmed by 0 bases and 6 bases, with 13 bases remaining between them. The CDR3 spells CASSLGQGFSQPQHF. CDR3 bases: TGTGCCAGCAGCTTGGGTCAGGGATTCAGTCAGCCCCAGCATTTT.

The V call is TRBV6-5, the J call TRBJ2-7; no firm D call. V shed 0 bases and J shed 5 bases, with 14 bases lying between them. Per germline, CDR1 MNHEY and CDR2 SVGAGI. The CDR3 length is 15 residues. As DNA, the CDR3 is TGTGCCAGCAGTTACTCGAGGCAGGCCAGACACGAGCAGTACTTC. Residues: CASSYSRQARHEQYF.

This clonotype showed up just a few times. V gene TRBV25-1 combines with J gene TRBJ2-7; D remains unclear. V lost 5 bases, J lost 0 bases, and 8 bases lay in between. The CDR3 runs 13 residues. Per the germline V gene, CDR1 is MGHDK and CDR2 is SYGVNS. The CDR3 spells CASSKLDSYEQYF. CDR3 DNA: TGTGCCAGCAGTAAATTAGACTCCTACGAGCAGTACTTC.

Of note for this clonotype: The germline gene is not matched at one end of the junction; a read error may be the cause. This chain joins TRBV30 and TRBJ2-6; TRBD2 matches at 15 bases. In germline, CDR1 is GTSNPN, CDR2 SVGIG (reference sequence). The CDR3 has 13 amino acids. CDR3 in amino acids: CAWSPGTSGGPIF. Here the CDR3 DNA reads TGTGCCTGGAGTCCAGGGACTAGCGGGGGGCCGATTTTC.

V gene TRBV20-1 combines with J gene TRBJ2-3; D tentatively fits TRBD1 or TRBD2 (5 bases each). The CDR3 totals 14 residues. The ends were cut back, 5 bases at V and 0 bases at J, with 12 bases in the middle. Germline CDR1 is DFQATT and CDR2 is SNEGSKA (reference sequence). In DNA form, the CDR3 reads TGCAGTGCTGGGGACCTAGTGAGCACAGATACGCAGTATTTT. This encodes CSAGDLVSTDTQYF.

The table lists this clonotype with a few counts. V usage is TRBV5-1 and J usage is TRBJ2-1; D unclear. CDR3 length: 13 residues. CDR1 is SGHRS, CDR2 YFSETQ, per germline. With 0 bases removed from V and 6 bases from J, the gap between germline ends came to 7 bases. CDR3: CASSLELVNEQFF. The CDR3 DNA reads as TGCGCCAGCAGCTTGGAATTGGTCAATGAGCAGTTCTTC.